The 11 T cell receptor beta chains below come from one sample, sequenced in a study of post-analysis software for immune sequencing data. Study conclusions and caveats: Comparison of patients with controls showed 5 or 6 TRBV segments more frequent in patients, TRBV5-6, TRBV5-1 and TRBV20-1 among them.

No cognate antigen is known for these TCRs. The library was made from cDNA and included unique molecular identifiers. TCRdb reanalysed the PCR reads using MiXCR and keeps one entry per CDR3 protein. The repertoire holds approximately 260,000 distinct CDR3 sequences, less than 40% seen once, with approximately 4.6% in the top ten. The sample taken for sequencing was blood. These receptors all come from a girl between 10 and 17 years old with multiple sclerosis.

This clonotype was picked up many times. The CDR3 loop reads CSVERERGYGYTF. CDR3 DNA: TGCAGCGTTGAGAGGGAGAGGGGCTATGGCTACACCTTC. This rearrangement joins TRBV29-1 to TRBJ1-2, with a weak D call TRBD1 (5 bases). V was cut by 3 bases and J by 4 bases, with 12 bases left in between. CDR3 length equals 13 residues. Germline CDR1 reads SQVTM; CDR2 reads ANQGSEA.

The chain carries TRBV12-3 or TRBV12-4 and TRBJ1-2; D may be TRBD1 (5 bases). The ends were cut back, 2 bases at V and 6 bases at J, with 13 bases in the middle. This CDR3 is 14 amino acids long. The CDR3 spells CASSLSQGRHGYTF. The DNA for the CDR3 is TGTGCCAGCAGTTTATCGCAGGGCCGCCATGGCTACACCTTC.

This clonotype showed up just a few times. The chain recombines TRBV20-1 with TRBJ2-1; maybe TRBD1 (5 bases). Between the trimmed V and J ends, which lost 3 bases and 6 bases, there was a span of 18 bases. CDR1 is DFQATT, CDR2 SNEGSKA, per germline (reference sequence). This CDR3 has 15 residues. The CDR3 loop is CSARARGRMGNEQFF. Here the CDR3 DNA reads TGCAGTGCTAGGGCTAGGGGTAGAATGGGCAATGAGCAGTTCTTC.

This clonotype was detected ten times or more. The V gene is TRBV29-1, the J gene TRBJ1-2; possibly TRBD1 for D (5 bases). CDR3 length: 13 amino acids. V was shortened by 7 bases and J by 0 bases, with 12 bases between the two germline ends. From germline, CDR1 is SQVTM and CDR2 ANQGSEA. The CDR3 DNA reads TGCAGCGCCCGGGACGGCCCTAACTATGGCTACACCTTC. This encodes CSARDGPNYGYTF. The full variable domain, with the rest looked up from reference TRBV29-1 and TRBJ1-2, is SAVISQKPSRDICQRGTSLTIQCQVDSQVTMMFWYRQQPGQSLTLIATANQGSEATYESGFVIDKFPISRPNLTFSTLTVSNMSPEDSSIYLCSARDGPNYGYTFGSGTRLTVV.

The chain recombines TRBV7-9 with TRBJ2-1; D unclear. Deletions cut 1 base from V and 2 bases from J, with 6 bases between. Germline assignment: CDR1 SEHNR and CDR2 FQNEAQ (reference sequence). The CDR3 is made up of 14 amino acids. The CDR3, as DNA: TGTGCCAGCAGCTTAGTTGGGGCCTACAATGAGCAGTTCTTC. Translating it yields CASSLVGAYNEQFF.

This clonotype was recorded many times. J is TRBJ2-6 and V is TRBV10-3, with 9 bases that match TRBD2. Germline CDR1 is ENHRY and CDR2 is SYGVKD. The CDR3 totals 15 residues. Trimming removed 3 bases from V and 3 bases from J; junction bases left unmatched: 0. The CDR3 protein is CAISEAGGGANVLTF. CDR3 nucleotide sequence: TGTGCCATCAGTGAAGCGGGAGGTGGGGCCAACGTCCTGACTTTC.

The chain carries TRBV29-1 and TRBJ1-1, with D unresolved. The CDR3 covers 11 residues. Germline V CDR1 and CDR2: SQVTM, ANQGSEA. Trimming cost V 4 bases and J 2 bases, with 5 bases left between them. CDR3 nucleotides: TGCAGCGTTGCCCTAAACACTGAAGCTTTCTTT. Protein product: CSVALNTEAFF.

At least ten counts were recorded for this clonotype. The CDR3 DNA follows: TGTGCCAGCAGCTTGCGGCCCGCGGTCCAAGAGACCCAGTACTTC. Translation: CASSLRPAVQETQYF. The chain is built from TRBV7-3 and TRBJ2-5; D is uncertain. Germline V gene lookup returns CDR1 SGHTA and CDR2 FQGTGA. Trimming removed 3 bases at V and 1 base at J, with 12 bases between. The CDR3 runs 15 residues.

The chain is built from TRBV13 and TRBJ1-6; unclear D gene. The CDR3 sequence is 12 residues long. Germline V gene sequence: CDR1 PRHDT, CDR2 FYEKMQ (reference sequence). Trimming shortened V by 7 bases and J by 7 bases, and 8 bases separated the two germline ends. The CDR3 region has the DNA TGTGCCAGCAACCACAGCAATTCACCCCTCCACTTT. The encoded protein is CASNHSNSPLHF.

The chain has TRBV6-2 or TRBV6-3 and TRBJ2-1; D perhaps matches TRBD2 (6 bases). Germline assignment: CDR1 MNHEY and CDR2 SVGEGT. This CDR3 has 13 amino acids. V lost 4 bases to trimming and J lost 9 bases, with 13 bases between them. CDR3 sequence reads: CASSFGLNGEQFF. The CDR3 DNA sequence: TGTGCCAGCAGTTTTGGACTAAATGGTGAGCAGTTCTTC.

This clonotype was found many times. The chain couples TRBV28 to TRBJ2-7; no firm D call. The V gene's germline CDR1 is MDHEN and CDR2 SYDVKM. Trimming left V 4 bases short and J 7 bases short, with 14 bases between. The CDR3 loop spans 13 amino acids. Written as DNA, the CDR3 is TGTGCCAGCAGTTCCGACGGTGACGGAGAGCAGTACTTC. Translated, it gives CASSSDGDGEQYF.